Presented here are 23 T cell receptor beta chains from one specimen sequenced in a study of blood T cell repertoires in COVID-19. Sequencing was performed with immunoSEQ multiplex PCR; in TCRdb, only in-frame clones are kept and a portion is missing. The sample comprises 200,000 to 250,000 clones, about four fifths of which are singletons, and roughly 7% rests with the top ten. The sample was peripheral blood. These receptors came from a woman older than 75 with COVID-19, enrolled during active disease.

The chain joins TRBV7-2 to TRBJ2-7, with 12 bases that match TRBD2. CDR3 length: 17 residues. V dropped 6 bases and J dropped 0; count of bases not matched to a gene: 9. Germline V gene lookup returns CDR1 SGHTA and CDR2 FQGNSA. The CDR3 DNA reads TGTGCCAGCAGACCTCTAGCGGGAGGGGACGCCTCCTACGAGCAGTACTTC. Amino acids: CASRPLAGGDASYEQYF.

This chain links TRBV19 with TRBJ2-7; a weak D match, TRBD2 (6 bases). V was cut by 4 bases and J by 1 base, with 8 bases left in between. Germline V gives CDR1 LNHDA, CDR2 SQIVND (reference sequence). CDR3 length: 13 amino acids. CDR3: CASSTGRSYEQYF. Written as DNA, the CDR3 is TGTGCCAGTAGTACAGGGAGGTCCTACGAGCAGTACTTC.

The chain uses TRBV3-1 (or the pseudogene TRBV3-2) and TRBJ1-1; D not resolved. V lost 1 base and J 10 bases, leaving 16 bases between the germline ends. CDR3 size: 14 residues. The germline V gene has CDR1 LGHDT and CDR2 YNNKEL (reference sequence). The CDR3 sequence is CASSQGTIEPGAFF. The CDR3 DNA reads as TGTGCCAGCAGCCAAGGGACTATCGAACCGGGAGCTTTCTTT.

The chain is built from TRBV21-1 and TRBJ1-5; TRBD1, the table's D call, lacks a check against the DNA. TRBV21-1 is a listed pseudogene. The CDR3 length is 17 residues. CDR3 nucleotide sequence: TGTGCCAGCGGCGACAGGGGGCAAACGAAGAGCAATCAGCCCCAGCATTTT. The encoded protein is CASGDRGQTKSNQPQHF.

There are a few counts of this clone. The chain couples TRBV28 to TRBJ1-2, with D hard to call. The ends were cut back, 6 bases at V and 8 bases at J, with 13 bases in the middle. The V gene's germline CDR1 is MDHEN and CDR2 SYDVKM. There are 12 residues in the CDR3. CDR3 bases: TGTGCCAGCAGCTCTGGAGCGGGGGGCTACACCTTC. This codes for CASSSGAGGYTF.

This rearrangement joins TRBV5-1 to TRBJ1-3, with TRBD1 matching over 7 bases. Germline V gene data show CDR1 as SGHRS and CDR2 as YFSETQ. The CDR3 has 14 residues. V shed 4 bases and J 3 bases; nucleotides not matched to a gene: 4. This chain's CDR3 is CASSPRDSGNTIYF. The CDR3 region has the DNA TGCGCCAGCAGCCCCCGGGACAGTGGAAACACCATATATTTT.

In this sample, this clone turned up once. The CDR3 bases are TGTGCCAGCAGCTTAGGTGGGGGGTCAAACACCATATATTTT. Translation gives CASSLGGGSNTIYF. The chain uses TRBV7-6 and TRBJ1-3; D may be TRBD1 (5 bases). This CDR3 comprises 14 residues. V dropped 1 base and J dropped 6 bases, with 10 bases sitting between them. Looked up from germline, CDR1 is SGHVS and CDR2 is FNYEAQ.

The V gene is TRBV7-3, the J gene TRBJ2-7; 7 bases map to TRBD1. The CDR3 covers 18 residues. V lost 5 bases and J lost 0; bases outside the gene matches: 16. Germline CDR1 is SGHTA and CDR2 is FQGTGA. CDR3 amino acids: CASSIQGTLDPVSYEQYF. CDR3 bases: TGTGCCAGCAGCATACAGGGGACACTTGACCCTGTCTCCTACGAGCAGTACTTC.

The chain carries TRBV15 and TRBJ1-2; possible D gene TRBD1, 6 bases. The germline V gene encodes CDR1 LNHNV and CDR2 YYDKDF (reference sequence). The CDR3 spans 15 residues. The V end was cut by 0 bases, the J end by 3 bases, with 11 bases between. The CDR3 DNA sequence: TGTGCCACCAGCAGAGAACCAACAGGGCACTATGGCTACACCTTC. It encodes CATSREPTGHYGYTF.

This sequence joins TRBV5-1 and TRBJ1-1; weak D call: TRBD1 (6 bases). This CDR3 comprises 14 residues. V was trimmed by 0 bases and J by 4 bases, leaving 10 bases between them. Germline CDR1 SGHRS, CDR2 YFSETQ. Here the CDR3 reads CASSLGTGITEAFF. CDR3 in DNA: TGCGCCAGCAGCTTGGGAACAGGGATCACTGAAGCTTTCTTT. The whole variable domain, filled in from reference TRBV5-1 and TRBJ1-1, reads KAGVTQTPRYLIKTRGQQVTLSCSPISGHRSVSWYQQTPGQGLQFLFEYFSETQRNKGNFPGRFSGRQFSNSRSEMNVSTLELGDSALYLCASSLGTGITEAFFGQGTRLTVV.

This rearrangement joins TRBV6-1 to TRBJ1-5; 7 bases match TRBD1. Per the germline V gene, CDR1 is MNHNS and CDR2 is SASEGT. This CDR3 spans 19 amino acids. V was pared by 4 bases and J by 0 bases, with 15 bases of the junction left unmatched. The CDR3 protein is CASSAYGQAGTYSNQPQHF. Here the CDR3 DNA reads TGTGCCAGCAGTGCCTACGGACAGGCAGGGACGTATAGCAATCAGCCCCAGCATTTT.

This clone appeared once. This rearrangement joins TRBV4-2 to TRBJ2-1, with 7 bases that match TRBD2. This CDR3 region has 14 residues. Germline V lookup: CDR1 LGHNA, CDR2 YNFKEQ. The trim removed 4 bases at V and 10 bases at J, leaving 10 bases unmatched. CDR3 sequence reads: CASSLRDPGREQFF. In nucleotides, the CDR3 is TGTGCCAGCAGCCTCCGGGACCCCGGGAGGGAGCAGTTCTTC.

The chain joins TRBV5-1 to TRBJ1-4; D is ambiguous. The germline gives CDR1 SGHRS, CDR2 YFSETQ. The CDR3 length is 15 residues. V lost 3 bases and J 0 bases, leaving 9 bases between the germline ends. The CDR3 bases are TGCGCCAGCAGCTCCTACGGTGCAACTAATGAAAAACTGTTTTTT. It encodes CASSSYGATNEKLFF. Supplemented by reference TRBV5-1 and TRBJ1-4, the full variable domain reads KAGVTQTPRYLIKTRGQQVTLSCSPISGHRSVSWYQQTPGQGLQFLFEYFSETQRNKGNFPGRFSGRQFSNSRSEMNVSTLELGDSALYLCASSSYGATNEKLFFGSGTQLSVL.

The V call is TRBV4-1, the J call TRBJ1-4, with 7 bases lining up with TRBD1. The CDR3 is made up of 16 amino acids. Germline CDR1 MGHRA, CDR2 YSYEKL. J gave up 7 bases and V 0 bases, and 8 bases lay outside the gene matches. The CDR3 bases are TGCGCCAGCAGCCAAGATGGGGAGAGGGGGCGTGAAAAACTGTTTTTT. Protein product: CASSQDGERGREKLFF.

This rearrangement joins TRBV24-1 to TRBJ1-5; 7 bases are shared with TRBD1. The junction had 12 bases not matched to a gene; V was cut back by 9 bases and J by 8 bases. Germline CDR1 is KGHDR and CDR2 is SFDVKD. This CDR3 spans 14 amino acids. The CDR3 loop is CATATDRAEEPQHF. Written as DNA, the CDR3 is TGTGCCACCGCAACCGACAGGGCTGAGGAGCCCCAGCATTTT.

The V call is TRBV21-1, the J call TRBJ2-7; the table names TRBD1, a call not compared with the DNA. TRBV21-1 corresponds to a pseudogene. The CDR3 has 16 amino acids. CDR3 sequence reads: CASLRTFGLHPFEQYF. DNA for the CDR3: TGTGCCAGCCTGAGGACATTCGGGCTGCACCCCTTCGAGCAGTACTTC.

This clone is a singleton in its sample. This chain links TRBV10-3 with TRBJ1-3, with a tentative D call TRBD1 (6 bases). V gave up 3 bases and J gave up 0 bases, with 12 bases separating them. The CDR3 has 16 residues. Looked up from germline, CDR1 is ENHRY and CDR2 is SYGVKD. The CDR3 protein is CAISDYGQSSGNTIYF. The CDR3 nucleotides read TGTGCCATCAGTGACTACGGACAGAGCTCTGGAAACACCATATATTTT.

The genes are TRBV3-1 (or the pseudogene TRBV3-2) and TRBJ2-7, with D tentatively TRBD1 (6 bases). The germline V and J ends were trimmed by 4 bases and 5 bases, with 15 bases remaining between them. The CDR3 has 14 residues. The germline V gene encodes CDR1 LGHDT and CDR2 YNNKEL (reference sequence). CDR3 bases: TGTGCCAGCAGCCCCTCGTCCTGGACAGACGAGCAGTACTTC. It is translated as CASSPSSWTDEQYF.

V is TRBV5-1 and J is TRBJ2-5; the match to TRBD2 covers 8 bases. Germline V gene sequence: CDR1 SGHRS, CDR2 YFSETQ. The length of the CDR3 is 16 residues. The junction had 7 bases not matched to a gene; V was cut back by 0 bases and J by 3 bases. CDR3 amino acids: CASSLDGRGLKETQYF. The CDR3 nucleotides read TGCGCCAGCAGCTTGGACGGGAGGGGGTTGAAAGAGACCCAGTACTTC.

This clone was seen once. This chain links TRBV6-1 with TRBJ2-1; 13 nucleotides align to TRBD2. This CDR3 comprises 18 residues. J was trimmed by 5 bases and V by 0 bases; bases with no gene match: 7. CDR1 and CDR2 from the germline V gene are MNHNS and SASEGT. The CDR3 here is CASSEAASGTSGDNEQFF. CDR3 bases: TGTGCCAGCAGTGAAGCCGCTTCCGGGACTAGCGGGGACAATGAGCAGTTCTTC.

The gene calls are TRBV6-1 and TRBJ1-2; D remains unclear. Germline CDR1 MNHNS, CDR2 SASEGT. The CDR3 sequence is 15 residues long. V was shortened by 0 bases and J by 7 bases, with 15 bases between the two germline ends. CDR3: CASSEADRVSGGYTF. CDR3 nucleotide sequence: TGTGCCAGCAGTGAAGCGGACCGGGTCAGCGGTGGCTACACCTTC.

CDR3: CATSREATSGEADTQYF. The CDR3 bases are TGTGCCACCAGCAGAGAGGCGACTAGCGGGGAAGCAGATACGCAGTATTTT. The rearrangement joins TRBV15 to TRBJ2-3; TRBD2 matches 11 bases. The CDR3 covers 17 residues. The J segment lost 4 bases and the V segment lost 0 bases, leaving 6 bases of the junction unmatched. Germline V CDR1 and CDR2: LNHNV, YYDKDF (reference sequence).

The chain has TRBV2 and TRBJ2-1; 8 bases map to TRBD1. The CDR3 sequence is 14 residues long. V was clipped by 7 bases and J by 7 bases; unmatched bases: 9. In germline, CDR1 is SNHLY, CDR2 FYNNEI. The CDR3 region has the DNA TGTGCCAGCATTTTGACAGGGGATTTGAATGAGCAGTTCTTC. It yields the protein CASILTGDLNEQFF.